This T cell receptor beta chain was profiled in a study of T cell changes during pregnancy in multiple sclerosis. This CDR3 region has 13 residues. V was cut by 6 bases and J by 2 bases, with 11 bases left in between. Produced via immunoSEQ multiplex PCR; TCRdb's table is partial and in-frame only. The profile shows about 100,000 clones, 90% to 95% of them singletons. This TCR came from a female donor with multiple sclerosis, enrolled in a pregnancy study. This specimen consisted of peripheral blood, obtained before pregnancy. The chain employs TRBV23-1 and TRBJ2-7; TRBD1 might be the D (6 bases). TRBV23-1 is an ORF, with its function uncertain. The CDR3 coding sequence is TGCGCCAGCAGGGGGGCACGACCCTACGAGCAGTACTTC. Its protein is CASRGARPYEQYF.